Each of the 29 T cell receptor beta chains below was sequenced from the same sample in a study of beta chain features in type 1 diabetes. No antigen has been assigned to these receptors. Study results and caveats: A moderate, significant TCRB CDR3 shortening appeared in type 1 diabetes across four CD4+ subsets.

Every bit of the isolated RNA underwent reverse transcription, so sequencing read expressed TCRB transcripts. Some clones are missing from TCRdb's copy, which holds only in-frame ones; the method was immunoSEQ multiplex PCR. The repertoire holds about 240,000 clones, about 14% seen once, with approximately 0.021% in the top ten. The sequenced sample consisted of naive CD4+ T cells from blood. Every receptor here comes from a young man with type 1 diabetes.

This clone came up a few times. This chain links TRBV11-2 with TRBJ2-1, with TRBD1 matching over 10 bases. The ends lost 6 bases at V and 4 bases at J; junction bases unmatched: 6. Germline V gene sequence: CDR1 SGHAT, CDR2 FQNNGV. The length of the CDR3 is 15 residues. The CDR3 reads CASRSGTGAYNEQFF. CDR3 coding DNA: TGTGCCAGCAGGTCCGGGACAGGGGCGTACAATGAGCAGTTCTTC.

The sample holds a few counts of this clone. This sample includes further DNA sequences coding for the same CDR3. The genes are TRBV5-1 and TRBJ1-1; maybe TRBD1 (6 bases). Trimming shortened V by 5 bases and J by 2 bases, and 13 bases separated the two germline ends. In germline, CDR1 is SGHRS, CDR2 YFSETQ. The CDR3 covers 14 residues. The CDR3 loop reads CASSSTGRNTEAFF. The CDR3 nucleotides read TGCGCCAGCAGTTCAACAGGGAGAAACACTGAAGCTTTCTTT.

The chain is built from TRBV18 and TRBJ1-1, with 7 bases that match TRBD1. V lost 0 bases and J lost 6; bases outside the gene matches: 4. Looked up from germline, CDR1 is KGHSH and CDR2 is LQKENI. The CDR3 contains 14 residues. CDR3 bases: TGTGCCAGCTCACCACCGACAGGGAGAGCTGAAGCTTTCTTT. This translates into CASSPPTGRAEAFF.

The J gene is TRBJ1-6, the V gene TRBV30; D is perhaps TRBD1 (6 bases). Germline CDR1 and CDR2: GTSNPN and SVGIG (reference sequence). The CDR3 length is 16 residues. Trimming left V 0 bases short and J 6 bases short, with 15 bases between. The CDR3 loop reads CAWSVGRTERNSPLHF. DNA for the CDR3: TGTGCCTGGAGTGTAGGGCGGACAGAACGTAATTCACCCCTCCACTTT.

This clone was seen more than once but under ten times. The rearrangement uses TRBV5-1 and TRBJ2-1; 7 nucleotides line up with TRBD2. Trimming at V came to 6 bases and at J to 7 bases, leaving 7 bases not matched to a gene. The CDR3 runs 13 residues. Germline V gives CDR1 SGHRS, CDR2 YFSETQ. The CDR3 here is CASTPVRGNEQFF. The CDR3 region has the DNA TGCGCCAGCACCCCCGTGCGGGGGAATGAGCAGTTCTTC.

This clone was counted a few times. The chain recombines TRBV6-6 with TRBJ1-1; D may be TRBD1 (6 bases). The ends were cut back, 2 bases at V and 5 bases at J, with 12 bases in the middle. Germline-derived CDR1 and CDR2 are MNHNY and SVGAGI (reference sequence). This CDR3 has 14 amino acids. CDR3 sequence: CASSYGRDTTEAFF. The CDR3 bases are TGTGCCAGCAGTTACGGACGGGACACAACTGAAGCTTTCTTT.

Notes on this clone: The identical CDR3 is also encoded by other nucleotide sequences in the sample. The rearrangement uses TRBV6-5 and TRBJ1-1, with D hard to call. The CDR3 extends over 14 amino acids. CDR1 and CDR2 from the germline V gene are MNHEY and SVGAGI. Trimming removed 2 bases from V and 1 base from J, with 8 bases in between. The CDR3 sequence: CASSYLTANTEAFF. The DNA for the CDR3 is TGTGCCAGCAGTTACCTAACAGCGAACACTGAAGCTTTCTTT.

This clone has a handful of counts. The chain links TRBV16 to TRBJ2-7; TRBD2 matches 9 bases. Germline assignment: CDR1 KGHSY and CDR2 FQNENV. This CDR3 comprises 15 residues. V trimming: 1 base; J trimming: 2 bases; junction bases outside the gene matches: 3. The DNA for the CDR3 is TGTGCCAGCAGCCAATATACTAGCGGGCCCTACGAGCAGTACTTC. It translates to CASSQYTSGPYEQYF.

This chain uses TRBV5-6 with TRBJ1-5; maybe TRBD1 (6 bases). The CDR3 extends over 14 amino acids. The germline V gene has CDR1 SGHDT and CDR2 YYEEEE. V lost 0 bases and J 5 bases, leaving 9 bases between the germline ends. The CDR3: CASSLGRGDQPQHF. The CDR3 DNA follows: TGTGCCAGCAGCTTGGGCAGGGGTGATCAGCCCCAGCATTTT.

This clone was picked up a small number of times. This rearrangement joins TRBV29-1 to TRBJ2-1, with a tentative D call TRBD2 (6 bases). The length of the CDR3 is 16 residues. V lost 4 bases, J lost 6 bases, and 22 bases lay in between. Germline-derived CDR1 and CDR2 are SQVTM and ANQGSEA. The CDR3 DNA reads as TGCAGCGTTGGGGAGGCGAGTCTAGGTTTAAGCAATGAGCAGTTCTTC. Protein sequence: CSVGEASLGLSNEQFF.

In its sample, this clone was seen a few times. V is TRBV11-2 and J is TRBJ2-3; D gene uncertain. This CDR3 has 12 amino acids. Trimming shortened V by 0 bases and J by 5 bases, and 3 bases separated the two germline ends. Germline V gene data show CDR1 as SGHAT and CDR2 as FQNNGV. CDR3 bases: TGTGCCAGCAGCTTAGATCAAGATACGCAGTATTTT. It codes for CASSLDQDTQYF.

The V call is TRBV2, the J call TRBJ2-1; no clear D. The CDR3 runs 13 residues. CDR1 is SNHLY and CDR2 is FYNNEI in the germline V gene. V was clipped by 5 bases and J by 4 bases, with 9 bases between them. CDR3 in amino acids: CASSLTAYNEQFF. The CDR3 DNA sequence: TGTGCCAGCAGTTTAACCGCGTACAATGAGCAGTTCTTC.

This rearrangement joins TRBV5-1 to TRBJ2-1, with D perhaps TRBD2 (6 bases). With 4 bases removed from V and 2 bases from J, the gap between germline ends came to 13 bases. CDR1 is SGHRS, CDR2 YFSETQ, per germline. This CDR3 contains 15 residues. The CDR3 protein is CASSESSETYNEQFF. The CDR3 DNA reads TGCGCCAGCAGCGAATCTAGCGAGACCTACAATGAGCAGTTCTTC.

The chain joins TRBV5-1 to TRBJ2-2; D is possibly TRBD2 (5 bases). The germline CDR1 and CDR2 sequences are SGHRS and YFSETQ. V dropped 4 bases and J dropped 1 base, with 5 bases sitting between them. The CDR3 spans 13 residues. The CDR3 DNA is TGCGCCAGCAGCGAGGGGAACACCGGGGAGCTGTTTTTT. Translating gives CASSEGNTGELFF.

The V call is TRBV18, the J call TRBJ2-1; 8 positions agree with TRBD2. This CDR3 region has 15 residues. From germline, CDR1 is KGHSH and CDR2 LQKENI. The V segment lost 5 bases and the J segment 2 bases; nucleotides outside the gene matches: 5. The CDR3 nucleotides are TGTGCCAGCTCATCCTTAGCGGGGACCTACAATGAGCAGTTCTTC. Protein: CASSSLAGTYNEQFF.

This clone was detected a few times. The chain combines TRBV10-2 with TRBJ1-1; D is unresolved. Germline loops: CDR1 WSHSY, CDR2 SAAADI. V was clipped by 6 bases and J by 3 bases, with 11 bases between them. The CDR3 has 13 amino acids. In nucleotides, the CDR3 is TGCGCCAGCAGGGATGACGGGTACACTGAAGCTTTCTTT. The encoded protein is CASRDDGYTEAFF.

The rearrangement uses TRBV18 and TRBJ1-1, with a weak D call TRBD1 (5 bases). With 1 base removed from V and 8 bases from J, the gap between germline ends came to 11 bases. This CDR3 spans 13 amino acids. Germline-derived CDR1 and CDR2 are KGHSH and LQKENI. Here the CDR3 DNA reads TGTGCCAGCTCACCACGGGGGGTTACGGAAGCTTTCTTT. This gives the protein CASSPRGVTEAFF.

This clone was observed a handful of times. The V gene is TRBV19, the J gene TRBJ2-5, with D unclear. Per the germline V gene, CDR1 is LNHDA and CDR2 is SQIVND (reference sequence). With 7 bases removed from V and 2 bases from J, the gap between germline ends came to 11 bases. The CDR3 is 13 residues long. The CDR3 region has the DNA TGTGCCAGTAAGGCCCACGGGCAAGAGACCCAGTACTTC. As protein: CASKAHGQETQYF.

The genes are TRBV5-1 and TRBJ2-2, with 8 bases identical to TRBD1. The CDR3 extends over 14 amino acids. Trimming cost V 4 bases and J 10 bases; bases outside gene matches: 9. Germline V gene data show CDR1 as SGHRS and CDR2 as YFSETQ. CDR3 loop: CASSTDRVHQELFF. CDR3 DNA: TGCGCCAGCAGCACGGACAGGGTCCACCAGGAGCTGTTTTTT.

The chain recombines TRBV9 with TRBJ2-1; 7 bases line up with TRBD2. Germline CDR1 reads SGDLS; CDR2 reads YYNGEE. The CDR3 loop spans 16 amino acids. Trimming at V came to 0 bases and at J to 5 bases, leaving 8 bases not matched to a gene. This chain's CDR3 is CASSVATRDYNNEQFF. Here the CDR3 DNA reads TGTGCCAGCAGCGTAGCTACCCGGGACTATAACAATGAGCAGTTCTTC.

This clone has only a few counts. The chain has TRBV29-1 and TRBJ2-7; perhaps TRBD1 as D (5 bases). CDR1 SQVTM and CDR2 ANQGSEA come from the germline V gene. The CDR3 runs 11 residues. V lost 7 bases to trimming and J lost 2 bases, with 9 bases between them. CDR3 bases: TGCAGCGCTCGACAGACCTACGAGCAGTACTTC. Its protein product is CSARQTYEQYF.

This clone turned up a few times. V gene TRBV7-2 combines with J gene TRBJ2-1; the D is unclear. The CDR3 has 11 amino acids. Germline CDR1 SGHTA, CDR2 FQGNSA. The V end lost 5 bases, the J end lost 12 bases, and 11 bases lay between the germline ends. The CDR3 loop is CASSPSMGQFF. The CDR3 DNA follows: TGTGCCAGCAGCCCTAGTATGGGGCAGTTCTTC.

In this sample, this clone turned up a few times. The chain links TRBV19 to TRBJ2-3, with TRBD2 matching over 8 bases. Germline assignment: CDR1 LNHDA and CDR2 SQIVND (reference sequence). The CDR3 contains 14 residues. V lost 4 bases to trimming and J lost 6 bases; unmatched junction nucleotides: 6. In nucleotides, the CDR3 is TGTGCCAGTAGTACAACCGGGGGGGCGGATACGCAGTATTTT. It codes for CASSTTGGADTQYF. The entire variable domain, with the rest obtained from reference TRBV19 and TRBJ2-3, is as follows: DGGITQSPKYLFRKEGQNVTLSCEQNLNHDAMYWYRQDPGQGLRLIYYSQIVNDFQKGDIAEGYSVSREKKESFPLTVTSAQKNPTAFYLCASSTTGGADTQYFGPGTRLTVL.

This clone was seen more than once but under ten times. In DNA, the CDR3 is TGTGCCTGGAACGCCATAACTAGCCTCTCCGGGGAGCTGTTTTTT. Encoded protein: CAWNAITSLSGELFF. The chain links TRBV30 to TRBJ2-2; D may be TRBD2 (6 bases). Germline loops: CDR1 GTSNPN, CDR2 SVGIG (reference sequence). Trimming took off 4 bases at V and 6 bases at J, with 18 bases between the two ends. The CDR3 runs 15 residues.

The table lists this clone with a few counts. This chain connects TRBV18 to TRBJ1-1; D might be TRBD1 (6 bases). Trimming removed 6 bases at V and 1 base at J, with 18 bases between. This CDR3 spans 16 amino acids. Germline loops: CDR1 KGHSH, CDR2 LQKENI. The CDR3 DNA sequence: TGTGCCAGCTCCCTGCTACAGGGTCATGGGAACACTGAAGCTTTCTTT. Translating gives CASSLLQGHGNTEAFF.

V is TRBV5-1 and J is TRBJ2-1, with 12 bases matching TRBD2. V lost 4 bases, J lost 7 bases, and 9 bases stayed unmatched. From germline, CDR1 is SGHRS and CDR2 YFSETQ. The CDR3 extends over 16 amino acids. CDR3 residues: CASSPDLAGGPNEQFF. As DNA, the CDR3 is TGCGCCAGCAGCCCAGATCTAGCGGGGGGGCCAAATGAGCAGTTCTTC. Filled out from reference TRBV5-1 and TRBJ2-1, the complete variable domain reads KAGVTQTPRYLIKTRGQQVTLSCSPISGHRSVSWYQQTPGQGLQFLFEYFSETQRNKGNFPGRFSGRQFSNSRSEMNVSTLELGDSALYLCASSPDLAGGPNEQFFGPGTRLTVL.

This chain joins TRBV11-2 and TRBJ2-3; D unclear. Germline V gene sequence: CDR1 SGHAT, CDR2 FQNNGV. The CDR3 loop spans 15 amino acids. V was clipped by 1 base and J by 0 bases, with 8 bases between them. Here the CDR3 reads CASSLGLSSTDTQYF. The DNA for the CDR3 is TGTGCCAGCAGCTTAGGGCTCTCCAGCACAGATACGCAGTATTTT.

The sample holds a few counts of this clone. The V and J genes are TRBV5-1 and TRBJ2-3, with TRBD2 matching 8 bases. Germline lookup yields CDR1 SGHRS and CDR2 YFSETQ. The CDR3 is 16 amino acids. V gave up 3 bases and J gave up 6 bases; unmatched junction bases: 12. CDR3 amino acids: CASSSSGSPGVDTQYF. The CDR3 nucleotides read TGCGCCAGCAGCTCCAGCGGGAGCCCGGGCGTTGATACGCAGTATTTT.

This clone was detected only a few times. This sequence joins TRBV19 and TRBJ2-4; TRBD2 might be the D (6 bases). The CDR3 runs 15 residues. Deletions cut 7 bases from V and 0 bases from J, with 13 bases between. Looked up from germline, CDR1 is LNHDA and CDR2 is SQIVND (reference sequence). CDR3 DNA sequence: TGTGCCAGTACAGCGGGCGAACTAGCCAAAAACATTCAGTACTTC. Translated: CASTAGELAKNIQYF.